A selection of T cell receptor beta chains follows, all from one sample in a study of beta chain features in type 1 diabetes. The table came from immunoSEQ multiplex PCR; TCRdb's copy has only in-frame clones and leaves some out. The repertoire holds approximately 170,000 clones, with roughly 60% as singletons. The specimen was naive CD4+ T cells from blood. These receptors came from a man younger than 40 with type 1 diabetes. The CDR3 runs from the conserved cysteine through the conserved F or W. The D gene is left open where the match is weak. Part of the rows lack a size; the others show once, few, many or a class for expanded clones.

D gene: .
J gene: TRBJ2-1
clone size: .
V gene: TRBV6-6
CDR3 DNA: TGTGCCAGCAGTTATTCCATTGGGGCTAATGAGCAGTTCTTC
CDR3 protein: CASSYSIGANEQFF

D gene: .
J gene: TRBJ2-3
clone size: .
V gene: TRBV27
CDR3 DNA: TGTGCCAGCAGTTTGGCCCTTAGAGATACGCAGTATTTT
CDR3 protein: CASSLALRDTQYF

D gene: TRBD1
J gene: TRBJ1-6
clone size: .
V gene: TRBV29-1
CDR3 DNA: TGCAGCGTAGGACAGGGAAGTAATTCACCCCTCCACTTT
CDR3 protein: CSVGQGSNSPLHF

D gene: .
J gene: TRBJ1-1
clone size: few
V gene: TRBV29-1
CDR3 DNA: TGCAGCGTTGAATTGGGGCAGACTGAAGCTTTCTTT
CDR3 protein: CSVELGQTEAFF

D gene: .
J gene: TRBJ2-3
clone size: .
V gene: TRBV29-1
CDR3 DNA: TGCAGCGTTTTCAGGGGAAAGGATACGCAGTATTTT
CDR3 protein: CSVFRGKDTQYF

D gene: .
J gene: TRBJ2-5
clone size: .
V gene: TRBV7-9
CDR3 DNA: TGTGCCAGCAGCATACAGGGAGAAGAGACCCAGTACTTC
CDR3 protein: CASSIQGEETQYF

D gene: .
J gene: TRBJ2-5
clone size: .
V gene: TRBV9
CDR3 DNA: TGTGCCAGCAGCCCCCGCGGTACCCAAGAGACCCAGTACTTC
CDR3 protein: CASSPRGTQETQYF

D gene: TRBD2
J gene: TRBJ2-3
clone size: .
V gene: TRBV7-9
CDR3 DNA: TGTGCCAGCAGCTTCGGGACTAGCGACGGCACAGATACGCAGTATTTT
CDR3 protein: CASSFGTSDGTDTQYF

D gene: .
J gene: TRBJ2-7
clone size: .
V gene: TRBV7-6
CDR3 DNA: TGTGCCAGCAGCTTACCCCTAACCTACGAGCAGTACTTC
CDR3 protein: CASSLPLTYEQYF

D gene: .
J gene: TRBJ2-5
clone size: few
V gene: TRBV29-1
CDR3 DNA: TGCAGCGTTAGCCGAACAGTCCAAGAGACCCAGTACTTC
CDR3 protein: CSVSRTVQETQYF

D gene: TRBD1
J gene: TRBJ1-2
clone size: .
V gene: TRBV7-9
CDR3 DNA: TGTGCCAGCAGCCGCCAGGGACAGCCCTATGGCTACACCTTC
CDR3 protein: CASSRQGQPYGYTF

D gene: TRBD2
J gene: TRBJ2-3
clone size: .
V gene: TRBV7-9
CDR3 DNA: TGTGCCAGCTTTGGGAGGGGCCTAGGCACAGATACGCAGTATTTT
CDR3 protein: CASFGRGLGTDTQYF

D gene: TRBD2
J gene: TRBJ2-3
clone size: once
V gene: TRBV15
CDR3 DNA: TGTGCCACCAGCATAGCGGGGGACACAGATACGCAGTATTTT
CDR3 protein: CATSIAGDTDTQYF

D gene: TRBD1
J gene: TRBJ2-7
clone size: .
V gene: TRBV5-1
CDR3 DNA: TGCGCCAGCAGCCTCCAGGGGGATGAGCAGTACTTC
CDR3 protein: CASSLQGDEQYF

D gene: .
J gene: TRBJ2-3
clone size: few
V gene: TRBV18
CDR3 DNA: TGTGCCAGCTCACCAAGAGGGGGGAGCGGCACAGATACGCAGTATTTT
CDR3 protein: CASSPRGGSGTDTQYF

D gene: TRBD1
J gene: TRBJ1-5
clone size: .
V gene: TRBV28
CDR3 DNA: TGTGCCAGCAGTTTACCGGGACAGGGGGCCAATCAGCCCCAGCATTTT
CDR3 protein: CASSLPGQGANQPQHF

D gene: .
J gene: TRBJ2-3
clone size: .
V gene: TRBV28
CDR3 DNA: TGTGCCAGCAGTTTATTCGGGGGGCGCGGCACAGATACGCAGTATTTT
CDR3 protein: CASSLFGGRGTDTQYF

D gene: .
J gene: TRBJ1-4
clone size: .
V gene: TRBV2
CDR3 DNA: TGTGCCAGCAGTCGGATGTCCCCCGGTGAAAAACTGTTTTTT
CDR3 protein: CASSRMSPGEKLFF

D gene: .
J gene: TRBJ2-7
clone size: .
V gene: TRBV28
CDR3 DNA: TGTGCCAGCAGTCTCCGACATACCGAGCAGTACTTC
CDR3 protein: CASSLRHTEQYF

D gene: .
J gene: TRBJ2-7
clone size: .
V gene: TRBV5-1
CDR3 DNA: TGCGCCAGCAGCTTGGAAGGCCCCTCCTACGAGCAGTACTTC
CDR3 protein: CASSLEGPSYEQYF

D gene: .
J gene: TRBJ1-4
clone size: .
V gene: TRBV28
CDR3 DNA: TGTGCCAGCAGTCCCGGACGGGGGGTAAATGAAAAACTGTTTTTT
CDR3 protein: CASSPGRGVNEKLFF

D gene: .
J gene: TRBJ1-5
clone size: .
V gene: TRBV2
CDR3 DNA: TGTGCCAGCAGTGAGAGAGAGGGGCAGAGTGGTCAGCCCCAGCATTTT
CDR3 protein: CASSEREGQSGQPQHF

D gene: .
J gene: TRBJ2-3
clone size: .
V gene: TRBV18
CDR3 DNA: TGTGCCAGCTCCATGACAGAGGGGGATACGCAGTATTTT
CDR3 protein: CASSMTEGDTQYF

D gene: .
J gene: TRBJ1-3
clone size: .
V gene: TRBV29-1
CDR3 DNA: TGCAGCGGACAAGTCTCTGGAAACACCATATATTTT
CDR3 protein: CSGQVSGNTIYF

D gene: TRBD1
J gene: TRBJ2-7
clone size: few
V gene: TRBV7-2
CDR3 DNA: TGTGCCAGCAGCTTAGGAACCGGGACAGGGCTTTACGAGCAGTACTTC
CDR3 protein: CASSLGTGTGLYEQYF

D gene: .
J gene: TRBJ2-2
clone size: .
V gene: TRBV7-2
CDR3 DNA: TGTGCCAGCAGCTTAGGGACGTCCGGGGAGCTGTTTTTT
CDR3 protein: CASSLGTSGELFF

D gene: .
J gene: TRBJ2-7
clone size: .
V gene: TRBV5-1
CDR3 DNA: TGCGCCAGCAGCTTGTCTAAGACAATCTCCTACGAGCAGTACTTC
CDR3 protein: CASSLSKTISYEQYF

D gene: .
J gene: TRBJ2-3
clone size: few
V gene: TRBV23-1
CDR3 DNA: TGCGCCAGCAGCCATTTTACAGGGCTGCGCACAGATACGCAGTATTTT
CDR3 protein: CASSHFTGLRTDTQYF

D gene: .
J gene: TRBJ2-5
clone size: .
V gene: TRBV9
CDR3 DNA: TGTGCCAGCAGCGTAGCTATAAGGGGAGAGACCCAGTACTTC
CDR3 protein: CASSVAIRGETQYF

D gene: TRBD1
J gene: TRBJ1-5
clone size: once
V gene: TRBV29-1
CDR3 DNA: TGCAGCGTGCGGGACAGGGGAAGCAATCAGCCCCAGCATTTT
CDR3 protein: CSVRDRGSNQPQHF

D gene: TRBD1
J gene: TRBJ2-2
clone size: .
V gene: TRBV29-1
CDR3 DNA: TGCAGCGTTGCTCGAGGGGGACAGACGAACACCGGGGAGCTGTTTTTT
CDR3 protein: CSVARGGQTNTGELFF

D gene: TRBD1
J gene: TRBJ2-2
clone size: .
V gene: TRBV7-2
CDR3 DNA: TGTGCCAGCAGCTTAGCGGGGACAGGGGGCAGCACCGGGGAGCTGTTTTTT
CDR3 protein: CASSLAGTGGSTGELFF

D gene: .
J gene: TRBJ2-1
clone size: few
V gene: TRBV29-1
CDR3 DNA: TGCAGCGTTGAAAGACAGTTATACAATGAGCAGTTCTTC
CDR3 protein: CSVERQLYNEQFF

D gene: .
J gene: TRBJ1-2
clone size: few
V gene: TRBV29-1
CDR3 DNA: TGCAGCGTTGGTGGGGGGTCCAACTATGGCTACACCTTC
CDR3 protein: CSVGGGSNYGYTF

D gene: .
J gene: TRBJ2-7
clone size: .
V gene: TRBV7-7
CDR3 DNA: TGTGCTAGCAGCTTAGCCGAGGGATACGAGCAGTACTTC
CDR3 protein: CASSLAEGYEQYF

D gene: .
J gene: TRBJ2-3
clone size: .
V gene: TRBV9
CDR3 DNA: TGTGCCAGCAGCCCCCGGACAGGCACAGATACGCAGTATTTT
CDR3 protein: CASSPRTGTDTQYF

D gene: TRBD2
J gene: TRBJ2-3
clone size: few
V gene: TRBV5-1
CDR3 DNA: TGCGCCAGCAGCTTGGCTCCTAGCGGGGGCACAGATACGCAGTATTTT
CDR3 protein: CASSLAPSGGTDTQYF

D gene: TRBD1
J gene: TRBJ2-1
clone size: .
V gene: TRBV7-2
CDR3 DNA: TGTGCCAGCAGCCAATTGGACAGGGCATTCGGTGAGCAGTTCTTC
CDR3 protein: CASSQLDRAFGEQFF

D gene: .
J gene: TRBJ2-4
clone size: .
V gene: TRBV7-8
CDR3 DNA: TGTGCCAGCAGCTTAAGGCAGGGCGGAAACATTCAGTACTTC
CDR3 protein: CASSLRQGGNIQYF

D gene: .
J gene: TRBJ2-7
clone size: .
V gene: TRBV21-1
CDR3 DNA: TGTGCCATCCCCTCCTGGAGGGGCACCTACGAGCAGTACTTC
CDR3 protein: CAIPSWRGTYEQYF

D gene: .
J gene: TRBJ2-2
clone size: .
V gene: TRBV11-2
CDR3 DNA: TGTGCCAGCAGCTTAGCAGGCTACACCGGGGAGCTGTTTTTT
CDR3 protein: CASSLAGYTGELFF

D gene: .
J gene: TRBJ2-1
clone size: .
V gene: TRBV11-2
CDR3 DNA: TGTGCCAGCAGCTTGTATGAGCAGTTCTTC
CDR3 protein: CASSLYEQFF

D gene: .
J gene: TRBJ2-3
clone size: .
V gene: TRBV7-2
CDR3 DNA: TGTGCCAGCAGCTTCGGAGATACGCAGTATTTT
CDR3 protein: CASSFGDTQYF

D gene: .
J gene: TRBJ1-1
clone size: .
V gene: TRBV7-9
CDR3 DNA: TGTGCCAGCAGCGTCGACCGGACTGAAGCTTTCTTT
CDR3 protein: CASSVDRTEAFF

D gene: .
J gene: TRBJ1-1
clone size: .
V gene: TRBV30
CDR3 DNA: TGTGCCTGGAGTGTGGGGACTGAAGCTTTCTTT
CDR3 protein: CAWSVGTEAFF